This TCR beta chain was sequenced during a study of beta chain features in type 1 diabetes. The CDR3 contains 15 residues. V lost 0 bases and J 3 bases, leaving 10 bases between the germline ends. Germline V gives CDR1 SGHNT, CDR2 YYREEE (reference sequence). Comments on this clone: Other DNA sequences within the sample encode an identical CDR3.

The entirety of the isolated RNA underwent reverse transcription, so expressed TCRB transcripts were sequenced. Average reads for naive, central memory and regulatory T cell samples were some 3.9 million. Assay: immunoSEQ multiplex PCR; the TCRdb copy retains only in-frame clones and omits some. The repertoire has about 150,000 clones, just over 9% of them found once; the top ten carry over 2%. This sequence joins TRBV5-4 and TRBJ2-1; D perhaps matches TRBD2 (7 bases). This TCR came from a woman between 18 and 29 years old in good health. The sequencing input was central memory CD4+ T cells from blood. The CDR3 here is CASSLGGGGYNEQFF. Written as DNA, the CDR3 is TGTGCCAGCAGCTTGGGGGGGGGCGGCTACAATGAGCAGTTCTTC.